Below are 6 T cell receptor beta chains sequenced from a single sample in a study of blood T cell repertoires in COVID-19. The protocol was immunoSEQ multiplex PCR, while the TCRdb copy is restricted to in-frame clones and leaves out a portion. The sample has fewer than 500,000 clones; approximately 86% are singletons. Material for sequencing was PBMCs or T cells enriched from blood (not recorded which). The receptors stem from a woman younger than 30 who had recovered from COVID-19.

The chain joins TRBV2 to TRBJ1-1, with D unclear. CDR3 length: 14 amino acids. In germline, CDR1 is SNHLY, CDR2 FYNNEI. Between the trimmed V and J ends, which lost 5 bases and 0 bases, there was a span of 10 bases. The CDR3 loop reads CASSPLTLNTEAFF. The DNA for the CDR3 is TGTGCCAGCAGTCCTCTTACACTGAACACTGAAGCTTTCTTT.

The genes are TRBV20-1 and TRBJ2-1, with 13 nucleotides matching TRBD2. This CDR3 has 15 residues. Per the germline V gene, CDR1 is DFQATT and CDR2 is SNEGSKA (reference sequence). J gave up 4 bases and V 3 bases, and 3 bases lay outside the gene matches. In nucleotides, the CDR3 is TGCAGTGCTAGTACGACTAGCGGGGGGTACAATGAGCAGTTCTTC. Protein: CSASTTSGGYNEQFF.

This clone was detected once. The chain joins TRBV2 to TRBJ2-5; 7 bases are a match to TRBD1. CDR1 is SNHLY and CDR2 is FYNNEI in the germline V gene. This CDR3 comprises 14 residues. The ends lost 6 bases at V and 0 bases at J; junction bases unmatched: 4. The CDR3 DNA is TGTGCCAGCAGCGTTGGGACAGACCAAGAGACCCAGTACTTC. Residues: CASSVGTDQETQYF. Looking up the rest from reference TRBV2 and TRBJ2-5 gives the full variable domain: EPEVTQTPSHQVTQMGQEVILRCVPISNHLYFYWYRQILGQKVEFLVSFYNNEISEKSEIFDDQFSVERPDGSNFTLKIRSTKLEDSAMYFCASSVGTDQETQYFGPGTRLLVL.

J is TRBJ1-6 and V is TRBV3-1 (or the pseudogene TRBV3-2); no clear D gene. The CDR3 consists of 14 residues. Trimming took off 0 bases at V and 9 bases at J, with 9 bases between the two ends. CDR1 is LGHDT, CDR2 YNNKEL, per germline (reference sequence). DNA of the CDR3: TGTGCCAGCAGCCAAGAACCCCTGAGTTCACCCCTCCACTTT. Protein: CASSQEPLSSPLHF.

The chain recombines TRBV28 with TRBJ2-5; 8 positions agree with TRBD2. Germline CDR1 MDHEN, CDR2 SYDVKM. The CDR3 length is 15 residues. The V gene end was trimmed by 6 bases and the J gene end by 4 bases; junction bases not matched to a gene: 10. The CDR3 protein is CASRGGGWSGETQYF. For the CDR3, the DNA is TGTGCCAGCAGGGGCGGGGGGTGGTCGGGAGAGACCCAGTACTTC. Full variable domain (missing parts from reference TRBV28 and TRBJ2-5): DVKVTQSSRYLVKRTGEKVFLECVQDMDHENMFWYRQDPGLGLRLIYFSYDVKMKEKGDIPEGYSVSREKKERFSLILESASTNQTSMYLCASRGGGWSGETQYFGPGTRLLVL.

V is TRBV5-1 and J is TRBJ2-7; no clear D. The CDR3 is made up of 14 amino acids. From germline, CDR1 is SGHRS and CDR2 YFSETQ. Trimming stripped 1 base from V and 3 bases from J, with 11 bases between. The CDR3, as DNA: TGCGCCAGCAGCTTGATGAGTGATATCTACGAGCAGTACTTC. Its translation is CASSLMSDIYEQYF.